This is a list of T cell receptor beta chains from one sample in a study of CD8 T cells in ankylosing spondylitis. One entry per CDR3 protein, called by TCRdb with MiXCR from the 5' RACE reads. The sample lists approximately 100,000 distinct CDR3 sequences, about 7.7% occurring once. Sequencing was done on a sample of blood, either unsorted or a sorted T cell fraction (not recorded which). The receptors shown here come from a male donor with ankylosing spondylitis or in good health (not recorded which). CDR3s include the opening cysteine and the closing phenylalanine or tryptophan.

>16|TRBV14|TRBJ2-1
CASSQQQLERNSEQFF
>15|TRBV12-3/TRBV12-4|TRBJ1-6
CASSSGTGGNSPLHF
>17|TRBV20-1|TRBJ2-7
CSAKQSGGSYLSYEQYF
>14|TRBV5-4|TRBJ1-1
CASNLGGLNTEAFF
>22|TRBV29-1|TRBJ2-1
CSVDGGRREGKWNGLNYNEQFF
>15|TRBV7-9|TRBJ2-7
CASSLVDRGPYEQYF
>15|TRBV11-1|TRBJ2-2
CASSKDRANTGELFF
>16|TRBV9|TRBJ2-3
CASSVDSGSNTDTQYF
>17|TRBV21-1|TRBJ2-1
CASSKVRGGADYNEQFF
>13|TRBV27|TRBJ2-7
CASSLSSSVEQYF